This T cell receptor beta chain emerged from a study of vaccination and CD4 T cells after COVID-19. About the study: Samples taken post-COVID came a median 101 days after diagnosis, ranging from 35 to 161. Every culture used as a control got a CEFX pool, an HIV-1 Nef pool, or no peptide.

Regarding this clonotype: Antigen: not known.

CDR1 is MNHEY and CDR2 is SVGAGI in the germline V gene. The CDR3 contains 13 residues. The V end was cut by 6 bases, the J end by 5 bases, with 10 bases between. Time point defined: late sampling 161 to 241 days after vaccination in a few convalescent patients. Treatment indicated: approximately 9-day PBMC culture with coronavirus spike peptide pools or control peptides (ViraFEST assay). At the Johns Hopkins FTIC core, DNA taken from cultured CD4+ T cells was sequenced by way of the Oncomine TCR Beta short-read assay. It was cultured CD4+ T cells from which genomic DNA was extracted. In TCRdb, the PCR reads were re-called with MiXCR into one record per CDR3 protein. The profile covers approximately 18,000 distinct CDR3 sequences, with roughly two fifths appearing a single time and about 17% taken by the ten largest.

The V call is TRBV6-5, the J call TRBJ2-2, with D possibly being TRBD2 (5 bases). The sequences come from CD4+ T cells from blood, cultured in vitro, collected about 7 months after SARS-CoV-2 vaccination. The sequence came from a human donor who had recovered from COVID-19. CDR3 nucleotide sequence: TGTGCCAGCAGCAACTCGGGGACCGGGGAGCTGTTTTTT. Translating gives CASSNSGTGELFF.